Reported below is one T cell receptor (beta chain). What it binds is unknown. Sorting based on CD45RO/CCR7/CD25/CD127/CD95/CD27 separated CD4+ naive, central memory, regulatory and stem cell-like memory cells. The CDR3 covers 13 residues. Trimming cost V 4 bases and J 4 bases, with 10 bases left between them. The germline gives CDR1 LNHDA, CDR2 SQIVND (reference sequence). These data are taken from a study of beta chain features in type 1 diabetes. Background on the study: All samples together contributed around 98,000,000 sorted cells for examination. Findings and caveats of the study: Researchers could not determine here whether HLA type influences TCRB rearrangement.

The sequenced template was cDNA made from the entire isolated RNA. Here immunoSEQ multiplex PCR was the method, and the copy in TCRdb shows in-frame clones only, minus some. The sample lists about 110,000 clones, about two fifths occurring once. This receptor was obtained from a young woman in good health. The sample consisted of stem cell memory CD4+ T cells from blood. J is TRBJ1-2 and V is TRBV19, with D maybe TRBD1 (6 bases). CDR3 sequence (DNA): TGTGCCAGTAGTACAGGGGACCGCTATGGCTACACCTTC. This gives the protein CASSTGDRYGYTF.